One and the same sample provided the 24 T cell receptor beta chains below, sequenced in a study of shared clonotypes between healthy human individuals. Clones were sequenced by immunoSEQ multiplex PCR, and TCRdb holds only the in-frame ones, with some missing. Of about 490,000 clones in the sample, about 79% are singletons; the top ten hold over 10%. Sequenced input: PBMCs. The receptors were gathered from a woman in her forties in good health. Some clones in this sample may be carry-over from other donors' samples.

This clone appeared a few times. The chain uses TRBV7-3 and TRBJ2-2; 7 bases align to TRBD2. The trim removed 5 bases at V and 3 bases at J, leaving 6 bases unmatched. Germline CDR1 and CDR2: SGHTA and FQGTGA. The CDR3 contains 15 residues. This CDR3 reads CASSRLGGDTGELFF. The CDR3 region has the DNA TGTGCCAGCAGCCGCTTGGGAGGGGACACCGGGGAGCTGTTTTTT. The whole variable domain, filled in from reference TRBV7-3 and TRBJ2-2, reads GAGVSQTPSNKVTEKGKYVELRCDPISGHTALYWYRQSLGQGPEFLIYFQGTGAADDSGLPNDRFFAVRPEGSVSTLKIQRTERGDSAVYLCASSRLGGDTGELFFGEGSRLTVL.

This chain connects TRBV4-3 to TRBJ2-1, with a tentative D call TRBD2 (5 bases). Germline CDR1 is LGHNA and CDR2 is YSLEER. There are 17 residues in the CDR3. The ends were cut back, 0 bases at V and 0 bases at J, with 12 bases in the middle. The CDR3 protein is CASSQDGAESSYNEQFF. As DNA, the CDR3 is TGCGCCAGCAGCCAAGATGGAGCGGAAAGCTCCTACAATGAGCAGTTCTTC.

The rearrangement joins TRBV4-3 to TRBJ1-1, with D unresolved. Germline CDR1 reads LGHNA; CDR2 reads YSLEER. The V gene lost 3 bases and the J gene lost 4 bases, with 18 bases spanning the gap. There are 16 residues in the CDR3. This CDR3 is CASSHSRGVGITEAFF. The CDR3 DNA is TGCGCCAGCAGCCACTCCCGCGGGGTGGGGATCACTGAAGCTTTCTTT.

The genes are TRBV7-3 and TRBJ2-2; D uncertain. Trimming stripped 5 bases from V and 6 bases from J, with 13 bases between. Per the germline V gene, CDR1 is SGHTA and CDR2 is FQGTGA. This CDR3 has 14 amino acids. The CDR3 DNA follows: TGTGCCAGCAGCCAAAATCCGGGCTCCGGGGAGCTGTTTTTT. Its protein is CASSQNPGSGELFF.

Of note for this clone: A much larger clone sits a single nucleotide away, making a read error possible. This chain uses TRBV28 with TRBJ1-1, with D possibly matching TRBD1 (5 bases). The CDR3 loop spans 16 amino acids. CDR1 MDHEN and CDR2 SYDVKM come from the germline V gene. Trimming took off 3 bases at V and 3 bases at J, with 17 bases between the two ends. This chain's CDR3 is CASSFVRDPPYTEAFF. CDR3 nucleotides: TGTGCCAGCAGTTTTGTCAGGGACCCTCCTTACACTGAAGCTTTCTTT.

The chain couples TRBV6-6 to TRBJ1-1; 7 positions agree with TRBD1. With V trimmed by 7 bases and J by 7 bases, 3 bases remained unmatched. Germline assignment: CDR1 MNHNY and CDR2 SVGAGI (reference sequence). The CDR3 contains 11 residues. CDR3 bases: TGTGCCAGCACCCACAGGGGTGAAGCTTTCTTT. Translation gives CASTHRGEAFF.

The chain recombines TRBV10-3 with TRBJ1-1; perhaps TRBD1 as D (6 bases). With 4 bases removed from V and 1 base from J, the gap between germline ends came to 7 bases. Germline lookup yields CDR1 ENHRY and CDR2 SYGVKD. The CDR3 is made up of 13 amino acids. The CDR3 loop reads CAISGQENTEAFF. CDR3 bases: TGTGCCATCAGTGGACAGGAGAACACTGAAGCTTTCTTT.

The V gene is TRBV18, the J gene TRBJ2-7, with D perhaps being TRBD1 or TRBD2 (5 bases each). CDR1 is KGHSH and CDR2 is LQKENI in the germline V gene. The V end was cut by 3 bases, the J end by 0 bases, with 12 bases between. The CDR3 is made up of 15 amino acids. The CDR3 DNA reads as TGTGCCAGCTCACCGAAGGGACCGCTCTCCTACGAGCAGTACTTC. Its translation: CASSPKGPLSYEQYF.

This clone has ten or more counts. The chain is built from TRBV5-5 and TRBJ1-2; TRBD1 aligns across 9 bases. CDR3 length: 13 residues. Germline values: CDR1 SGHKS, CDR2 YYEKEE (reference sequence). The junction had 5 bases not matched to a gene; V was cut back by 3 bases and J by 8 bases. CDR3 protein: CASSWTGEEGYTF. The CDR3 bases are TGTGCCAGCAGCTGGACAGGGGAAGAAGGCTACACCTTC. Using reference TRBV5-5 and TRBJ1-2 for the parts outside the CDR3, the full variable domain is DAGVTQSPTHLIKTRGQQVTLRCSPISGHKSVSWYQQVLGQGPQFIFQYYEKEERGRGNFPDRFSARQFPNYSSELNVNALLLGDSALYLCASSWTGEEGYTFGSGTRLTVV.

The chain couples TRBV15 to TRBJ1-1; 7 nucleotides match TRBD1. The J segment lost 6 bases and the V segment lost 3 bases, leaving 4 bases of the junction unmatched. CDR1 and CDR2 (germline): LNHNV, YYDKDF (reference sequence). The CDR3 contains 13 residues. CDR3 loop: CATSRTGTAEAFF. In DNA, the CDR3 is TGTGCCACCAGCAGGACCGGGACAGCTGAAGCTTTCTTT. The variable domain in full, with the rest retrieved from reference TRBV15 and TRBJ1-1, is DAMVIQNPRYQVTQFGKPVTLSCSQTLNHNVMYWYQQKSSQAPKLLFHYYDKDFNNEADTPDNFQSRRPNTSFCFLDIRSPGLGDTAMYLCATSRTGTAEAFFGQGTRLTVV.

The CDR3 protein is CASSLDRGRDTQYF. As DNA, the CDR3 is TGCGCCAGCAGCCTGGACAGGGGCCGGGATACGCAGTATTTT. The genes are TRBV4-1 and TRBJ2-3; TRBD1 agrees at 9 bases. The V gene end was trimmed by 4 bases and the J gene end by 6 bases; junction bases not matched to a gene: 5. This CDR3 is built from 14 residues. The germline V gene has CDR1 MGHRA and CDR2 YSYEKL.

This rearrangement joins TRBV9 to TRBJ2-1; D not certain. The CDR3 contains 16 residues. Trimming cost V 0 bases and J 4 bases, with 14 bases left between them. The germline gives CDR1 SGDLS, CDR2 YYNGEE. The CDR3 nucleotides are TGTGCCAGCAGCGTAGGCGGCAGTCTGGGGTACAATGAGCAGTTCTTC. As protein: CASSVGGSLGYNEQFF.

About this clone: A far larger clone is one base from this, pointing to a likely read error. The chain is built from TRBV29-1 and TRBJ1-4; 9 bases line up with TRBD1. The CDR3 loop spans 16 amino acids. Germline-derived CDR1 and CDR2 are SQVTM and ANQGSEA. CDR3 DNA sequence: TGCAACGGTCCTCTCCGCCGGGACAGGGAGGACGAAAAACTGTTTTTT. It is translated as CNGPLRRDREDEKLFF.

The chain combines TRBV28 with TRBJ2-4, with 7 bases aligning to TRBD1. CDR1 and CDR2 (germline): MDHEN, SYDVKM. The CDR3 covers 16 residues. After removal of 2 bases from V and 4 bases from J, the junction contained 8 bases not matched to a gene. The CDR3: CASSLMRGTVKNIQYF. The CDR3 bases are TGTGCCAGCAGTTTAATGAGAGGGACAGTTAAAAACATTCAGTACTTC.

V and J are TRBV4-2 and TRBJ2-5, with 9 bases identical to TRBD2. The CDR3 loop spans 18 amino acids. J lost 4 bases, V lost 3 bases, and 15 bases had no gene match. In germline, CDR1 is LGHNA, CDR2 YNFKEQ. This CDR3 reads CASSHQFTLAGLGETQYF. The CDR3 DNA reads as TGTGCCAGCAGCCACCAATTTACGCTAGCGGGATTGGGAGAGACCCAGTACTTC.

The J gene is TRBJ2-7, the V gene TRBV6-5; D call uncertain. This CDR3 region has 14 residues. The germline V and J ends were trimmed by 0 bases and 5 bases, with 11 bases remaining between them. Germline CDR1 reads MNHEY; CDR2 reads SVGAGI. CDR3 amino acids: CASSYSLLFHEQYF. The CDR3 DNA reads as TGTGCCAGCAGTTACTCGCTTTTGTTTCACGAGCAGTACTTC.

This clone is a singleton in its sample. This chain joins TRBV7-9 and TRBJ2-1; TRBD2 is a possible D gene (6 bases). Germline V gene sequence: CDR1 SEHNR, CDR2 FQNEAQ (reference sequence). CDR3 size: 16 residues. V was cut by 5 bases and J by 8 bases, with 22 bases left in between. CDR3: CASSPFGVSGDDEQFF. In DNA form, the CDR3 reads TGTGCCAGCAGCCCATTTGGGGTTAGCGGAGACGATGAGCAGTTCTTC.

The count of this clone is one. This rearrangement joins TRBV30 to TRBJ2-2; weak D call: TRBD2 (5 bases). CDR3 length equals 13 residues. In germline, CDR1 is GTSNPN, CDR2 SVGIG (reference sequence). V was cut by 2 bases and J by 7 bases, with 11 bases left in between. DNA of the CDR3: TGTGCCTGGAGTCATCAGGCGGGCGGGGAGCTGTTTTTT. Amino acid sequence: CAWSHQAGGELFF. Full variable domain (missing parts from reference TRBV30 and TRBJ2-2): SQTIHQWPATLVQPVGSPLSLECTVEGTSNPNLYWYRQAAGRGLQLLFYSVGIGQISSEVPQNLSASRPQDRQFILSSKKLLLSDSGFYLCAWSHQAGGELFFGEGSRLTVL.

This clone was picked up one time. The chain combines TRBV7-2 with TRBJ2-7; tentative D call: TRBD2 (6 bases). V dropped 5 bases and J dropped 5 bases, with 16 bases sitting between them. Germline-derived CDR1 and CDR2 are SGHTA and FQGNSA. The CDR3 totals 14 residues. For the CDR3, the DNA is TGTGCCAGCAGCCCCCCGGGACTCTACAACGAGCAGTACTTC. Its protein product is CASSPPGLYNEQYF.

This clone has a handful of counts. The chain has TRBV10-3 and TRBJ2-7; TRBD1 matches at 10 bases. The J segment lost 2 bases and the V segment lost 4 bases, leaving 8 bases of the junction unmatched. Per germline, CDR1 ENHRY and CDR2 SYGVKD. The CDR3 loop spans 16 amino acids. The DNA for the CDR3 is TGTGCCATCAGTGCAGGACCGGGACAGGGGCCCTACGAGCAGTACTTC. Translation: CAISAGPGQGPYEQYF.

This rearrangement joins TRBV7-3 to TRBJ2-5; TRBD2 aligns across 11 bases. Germline V gene lookup returns CDR1 SGHTA and CDR2 FQGTGA. The V segment lost 0 bases and the J segment 4 bases; nucleotides outside the gene matches: 4. The CDR3 is 16 amino acids. The CDR3 protein is CASSLTAGTSGETQYF. Here the CDR3 DNA reads TGTGCCAGCAGCTTAACGGCTGGGACTAGCGGAGAGACCCAGTACTTC.

As for this clone: A far larger clone is just one base off, so this is likely a read error. The conserved closing phenylalanine or tryptophan is absent in this CDR3, likely reflecting a read error. The chain links TRBV30 to TRBJ1-1; D ambiguous. Trimming cost V 2 bases and J 9 bases, with 13 bases left between them. Per the germline V gene, CDR1 is GTSNPN and CDR2 is SVGIG (reference sequence). The CDR3 length is 12 residues. As DNA, the CDR3 is TGTGCCTGGAGTCTCCCTGTGTCGAAAGCTTTCTCT. It is translated as CAWSLPVSKAFS.

This clone occurred many times. V is TRBV9 and J is TRBJ1-2; D is uncertain. V was pared by 0 bases and J by 8 bases, with 11 bases between. Germline values: CDR1 SGDLS, CDR2 YYNGEE. The CDR3 contains 13 residues. The CDR3 loop reads CASSVDPSWGYTF. DNA of the CDR3: TGTGCCAGCAGCGTAGACCCGTCATGGGGCTACACCTTC.

Here the CDR3 reads CASSSGTVSYEQYF. DNA of the CDR3: TGTGCCAGCAGTTCCGGGACGGTCTCCTACGAGCAGTACTTC. The J gene is TRBJ2-7, the V gene TRBV5-6; D assignment may be TRBD1 or TRBD2 (5 bases each). The germline V gene encodes CDR1 SGHDT and CDR2 YYEEEE. The CDR3 has 14 amino acids. V shed 5 bases and J shed 0 bases, with 12 bases lying between them.